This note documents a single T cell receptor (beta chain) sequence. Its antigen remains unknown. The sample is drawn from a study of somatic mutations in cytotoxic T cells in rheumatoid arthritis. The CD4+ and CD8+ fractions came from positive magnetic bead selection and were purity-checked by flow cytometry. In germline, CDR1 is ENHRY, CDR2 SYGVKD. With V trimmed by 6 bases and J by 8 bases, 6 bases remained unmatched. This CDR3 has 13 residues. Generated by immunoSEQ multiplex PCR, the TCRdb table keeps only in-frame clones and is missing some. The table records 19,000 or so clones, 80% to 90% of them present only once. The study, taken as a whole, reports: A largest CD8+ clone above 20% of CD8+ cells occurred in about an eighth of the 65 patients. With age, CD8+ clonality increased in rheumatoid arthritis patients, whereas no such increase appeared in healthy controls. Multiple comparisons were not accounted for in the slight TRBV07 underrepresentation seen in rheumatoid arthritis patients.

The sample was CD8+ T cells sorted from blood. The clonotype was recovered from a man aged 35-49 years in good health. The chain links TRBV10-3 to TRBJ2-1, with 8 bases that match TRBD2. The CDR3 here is CAISTRLAHEQFF. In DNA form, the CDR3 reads TGTGCCATCAGCACCCGACTAGCGCATGAGCAGTTCTTC.